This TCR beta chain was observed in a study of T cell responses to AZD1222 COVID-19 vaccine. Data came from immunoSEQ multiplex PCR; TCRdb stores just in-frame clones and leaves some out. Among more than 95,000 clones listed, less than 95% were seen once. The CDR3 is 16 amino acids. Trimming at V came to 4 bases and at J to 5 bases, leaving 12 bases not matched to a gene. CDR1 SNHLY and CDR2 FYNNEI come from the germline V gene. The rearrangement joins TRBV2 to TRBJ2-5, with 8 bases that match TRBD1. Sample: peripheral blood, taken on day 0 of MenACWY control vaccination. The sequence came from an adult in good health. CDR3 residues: CASSVRTGKNSETQYF. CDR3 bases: TGTGCCAGCAGTGTCAGGACAGGGAAAAATTCGGAGACCCAGTACTTC.